Following are 32 T cell receptor beta chains from one sample sequenced in a study of CD8+ T cells in alopecia areata. In each case, RNA was isolated and then reverse transcribed into cDNA as the sequencing template. The method was immunoSEQ multiplex PCR; TCRdb's version includes in-frame clones alone and lacks a portion of them. The sample consists of 100,000 to 150,000 clones, around two fifths of them appearing once. The source material was CD4+ T cells sorted from blood. These receptors were taken from a human donor with alopecia areata.

This clone was counted a few times. V and J are TRBV29-1 and TRBJ2-3; D is uncertain. Germline V gene data show CDR1 as SQVTM and CDR2 as ANQGSEA. Trimming removed 5 bases at V and 5 bases at J, with 11 bases between. This CDR3 is built from 12 residues. CDR3 residues: CSVPVFGDTQYF. CDR3 nucleotides: TGCAGCGTTCCGGTCTTCGGAGATACGCAGTATTTT.

This clone was counted a few times. The chain employs TRBV29-1 and TRBJ2-1; 9 nucleotides line up with TRBD2. Germline CDR1 is SQVTM and CDR2 is ANQGSEA. This CDR3 comprises 14 residues. The trim removed 6 bases at V and 3 bases at J, leaving 6 bases unmatched. The CDR3 DNA reads TGCAGCGTCATTAGCGGGAGAGGCTACAATGAGCAGTTCTTC. Its protein is CSVISGRGYNEQFF.

The V and J genes are TRBV7-8 and TRBJ1-2; D is possibly TRBD1 (5 bases). This CDR3 contains 15 residues. CDR1 and CDR2 from the germline V gene are SGHVS and FQNEAQ. V was trimmed by 2 bases and J by 2 bases, leaving 12 bases between them. The CDR3 loop is CASSLKGAINYGYTF. The DNA of the CDR3 is TGTGCCAGCAGCTTAAAAGGGGCTATAAACTATGGCTACACCTTC.

The rearrangement links TRBV5-1 to TRBJ2-1; a weak D match, TRBD1 (6 bases). Germline V gene sequence: CDR1 SGHRS, CDR2 YFSETQ. Deletions cut 0 bases from V and 9 bases from J, with 16 bases between. The CDR3 runs 15 residues. This CDR3 is CASSLGQGSTREQFF. In DNA, the CDR3 is TGCGCCAGCAGCTTGGGGCAGGGGTCTACCCGTGAGCAGTTCTTC.

The rearrangement links TRBV5-1 to TRBJ1-6, with D possibly TRBD1 on 5 matching bases. CDR1 SGHRS and CDR2 YFSETQ come from the germline V gene. The CDR3 is 14 amino acids. V shed 8 bases and J shed 0 bases, with 9 bases lying between them. The CDR3 here is CASRGSSYNSPLHF. DNA for the CDR3: TGCGCCAGTCGGGGGAGCTCCTATAATTCACCCCTCCACTTT.

This clone came up once. The V gene is TRBV2, the J gene TRBJ2-7; 7 bases are shared with TRBD2. There are 15 residues in the CDR3. V was pared by 5 bases and J by 2 bases, with 9 bases of the junction left unmatched. Germline V lookup: CDR1 SNHLY, CDR2 FYNNEI. The CDR3 protein is CASSPRSSGAYEQYF. The CDR3 region has the DNA TGTGCCAGCAGTCCCCGATCTAGCGGAGCCTACGAGCAGTACTTC.

This clone was detected a few times. The chain couples TRBV2 to TRBJ2-5; 12 positions agree with TRBD1. With V trimmed by 6 bases and J by 6 bases, 2 bases remained unmatched. The CDR3 extends over 13 amino acids. CDR1 and CDR2 (germline): SNHLY, FYNNEI. The CDR3 bases are TGTGCCAGCAGCGGGACAGGGGGCCAGACCCAGTACTTC. It codes for CASSGTGGQTQYF.

The chain links TRBV30 to TRBJ1-2; TRBD1 matches 10 bases. Germline V gives CDR1 GTSNPN, CDR2 SVGIG (reference sequence). J lost 6 bases, V lost 5 bases, and 3 bases had no gene match. This CDR3 has 12 residues. The CDR3 coding sequence is TGTGCCTGGGGGGACAGGGGAGATGGCTACACCTTC. Encoded protein: CAWGDRGDGYTF.

This clone was seen more than once but under ten times. The chain recombines TRBV29-1 with TRBJ2-4, with D perhaps matching TRBD1 or TRBD2 (5 bases each). The CDR3 length is 12 residues. V lost 4 bases and J lost 3, with 7 bases in between. CDR1 and CDR2 (germline): SQVTM, ANQGSEA. The CDR3 DNA follows: TGCAGCGTTGGGGACGGCAAAAACATTCAGTACTTC. Protein: CSVGDGKNIQYF.

This clone was observed a handful of times. The chain has TRBV9 and TRBJ2-7; D tentatively reads TRBD1 or TRBD2 (6 bases each). Looked up from germline, CDR1 is SGDLS and CDR2 is YYNGEE. The CDR3 spans 17 residues. Trimming removed 0 bases from V and 2 bases from J, with 18 bases in between. In DNA form, the CDR3 reads TGTGCCAGCAGCGTAGAGAAGGGGGGTCTGAGCCCCTACGAGCAGTACTTC. Translation gives CASSVEKGGLSPYEQYF.

This clone was found a few times. This chain connects TRBV27 to TRBJ2-7, with 7 bases lining up with TRBD2. The CDR3 loop spans 16 amino acids. The J segment lost 1 base and the V segment lost 3 bases, leaving 9 bases of the junction unmatched. The germline gives CDR1 MNHEY, CDR2 SMNVEV (reference sequence). CDR3: CASSLNGLAASYEQYF. The CDR3 bases are TGTGCCAGCAGTTTGAATGGGCTAGCGGCTTCCTACGAGCAGTACTTC.

This clone occurred a few times. The chain couples TRBV29-1 to TRBJ1-1, with 9 bases lining up with TRBD1. The CDR3 loop spans 14 amino acids. V lost 5 bases and J lost 4; bases outside the gene matches: 8. Per the germline V gene, CDR1 is SQVTM and CDR2 is ANQGSEA. In DNA, the CDR3 is TGCAGCGTTTCAACAGGGGGCTGGGGCACTGAAGCTTTCTTT. Protein product: CSVSTGGWGTEAFF.

This clone was seen a handful of times. This chain connects TRBV18 to TRBJ2-5; D gene ambiguous. The J call may not be correct, given that the DNA end is closer to TRBJ2-7. CDR3 length equals 14 residues. CDR1 is KGHSH and CDR2 is LQKENI in the germline V gene. The CDR3 DNA reads TGTGCCAGCTCACCGTTGGTTCAGCCCTACGAGCAGTACTTC. Protein sequence: CASSPLVQPYEQYF.

Points on this clone: Other DNA sequences in the same sample also yield this CDR3. This chain uses TRBV29-1 with TRBJ1-1, with TRBD1 as a possible D gene (5 bases). The CDR3 covers 12 residues. Germline loops: CDR1 SQVTM, CDR2 ANQGSEA. The V and J ends lost 6 bases and 0 bases respectively, with 8 bases between them. In DNA, the CDR3 is TGCAGCGTGGGACGGATGAACACTGAAGCTTTCTTT. It encodes CSVGRMNTEAFF.

This clone was counted between two and nine times. The genes are TRBV5-6 and TRBJ1-5; D is uncertain. Between the trimmed V and J ends, which lost 1 base and 4 bases, there was a span of 12 bases. This CDR3 has 15 amino acids. The V gene's germline CDR1 is SGHDT and CDR2 YYEEEE. DNA for the CDR3: TGTGCCAGCAGCTTGACGTCCCGTCCAAATCAGCCCCAGCATTTT. This codes for CASSLTSRPNQPQHF.

This clone has ten or more counts. V usage is TRBV7-2 and J usage is TRBJ1-1; D not certain. There are 17 residues in the CDR3. The V end lost 1 base, the J end lost 0 bases, and 15 bases lay between the germline ends. In germline, CDR1 is SGHTA, CDR2 FQGNSA. The chain's CDR3 is CASSLVEVTEVNTEAFF. CDR3 coding DNA: TGTGCCAGCAGCTTAGTCGAAGTGACGGAAGTGAACACTGAAGCTTTCTTT.

The CDR3, as DNA: TGTGCCAGCAGCGCCCGACGGGAAGTTGCCCAAGAGACCCAGTACTTC. Amino acids: CASSARREVAQETQYF. The chain recombines TRBV5-6 with TRBJ2-5; D might be TRBD2 (5 bases). Germline CDR1 SGHDT, CDR2 YYEEEE. This CDR3 is built from 16 residues. The V and J ends lost 4 bases and 1 base respectively, with 17 bases between them. Looking up the rest from reference TRBV5-6 and TRBJ2-5 gives the full variable domain: DAGVTQSPTHLIKTRGQQVTLRCSPKSGHDTVSWYQQALGQGPQFIFQYYEEEERQRGNFPDRFSGHQFPNYSSELNVNALLLGDSALYLCASSARREVAQETQYFGPGTRLLVL.

Only a few counts were recorded for this clone. The chain is built from TRBV7-2 and TRBJ2-3; D remains ambiguous. Trimming shortened V by 3 bases and J by 2 bases, and 9 bases separated the two germline ends. The CDR3 has 14 residues. Germline V gene data show CDR1 as SGHTA and CDR2 as FQGNSA. CDR3 in DNA: TGTGCCAGCAGCTTGGGTCCTTACACAGATACGCAGTATTTT. It translates to CASSLGPYTDTQYF.

The V and J genes are TRBV30 and TRBJ2-1; D not certain. Looked up from germline, CDR1 is GTSNPN and CDR2 is SVGIG (reference sequence). The CDR3 loop spans 15 amino acids. The V gene lost 0 bases and the J gene lost 0 bases, with 9 bases spanning the gap. The CDR3 DNA sequence: TGTGCCTGGAGTGTAGCTGCGGTCTCCTACAATGAGCAGTTCTTC. It encodes CAWSVAAVSYNEQFF.

The CDR3 loop reads CASSADNEQFF. CDR3 in DNA: TGTGCCAGCAGTGCGGACAATGAGCAGTTCTTC. The rearrangement links TRBV2 to TRBJ2-1, with D unresolved. This CDR3 contains 11 residues. V dropped 4 bases and J dropped 5 bases, with 3 bases sitting between them. The germline CDR1 and CDR2 sequences are SNHLY and FYNNEI.

The rearrangement uses TRBV2 and TRBJ2-6; D is uncertain. CDR1 SNHLY and CDR2 FYNNEI come from the germline V gene. The CDR3 has 15 residues. With 8 bases removed from V and 0 bases from J, the gap between germline ends came to 11 bases. CDR3 DNA: TGTGCCAGCGTGACAACACCCTCTGGGGCCAACGTCCTGACTTTC. It yields the protein CASVTTPSGANVLTF.

The chain has TRBV9 and TRBJ2-5; maybe TRBD2 (5 bases). From germline, CDR1 is SGDLS and CDR2 YYNGEE. The CDR3 runs to 14 residues. V shed 5 bases and J shed 1 base, with 12 bases lying between them. CDR3 amino acids: CASSRGSPQETQYF. CDR3 bases: TGTGCCAGCAGTCGGGGTTCCCCCCAAGAGACCCAGTACTTC.

V is TRBV2 and J is TRBJ2-2; D uncertain. Germline loops: CDR1 SNHLY, CDR2 FYNNEI. Trimming left V 6 bases short and J 2 bases short, with 4 bases between. The CDR3 is 12 amino acids. CDR3 loop: CASRPNTGELFF. The CDR3 region has the DNA TGTGCCAGCAGGCCAAACACCGGGGAGCTGTTTTTT.

The chain is built from TRBV28 and TRBJ2-1, with D perhaps matching TRBD1 (6 bases). Germline CDR1 is MDHEN and CDR2 is SYDVKM. This CDR3 contains 16 residues. Between the trimmed V and J ends, which lost 1 base and 5 bases, there was a span of 15 bases. As DNA, the CDR3 is TGTGCCAGCAGTTTATCAGGGGCGCTAGGCAACAATGAGCAGTTCTTC. Its protein product is CASSLSGALGNNEQFF. Full variable domain (remainder filled in from reference TRBV28 and TRBJ2-1): DVKVTQSSRYLVKRTGEKVFLECVQDMDHENMFWYRQDPGLGLRLIYFSYDVKMKEKGDIPEGYSVSREKKERFSLILESASTNQTSMYLCASSLSGALGNNEQFFGPGTRLTVL.

V and J are TRBV30 and TRBJ1-5; 7 bases align to TRBD1. The CDR3 spans 13 residues. Germline V CDR1 and CDR2: GTSNPN, SVGIG (reference sequence). The ends lost 2 bases at V and 6 bases at J; junction bases unmatched: 4. The CDR3 sequence is CAWSTGEGQPQHF. As DNA, the CDR3 is TGTGCCTGGAGTACAGGGGAGGGTCAGCCCCAGCATTTT.

The chain has TRBV5-1 and TRBJ2-5; 11 bases fit TRBD2. CDR3 length: 15 amino acids. V lost 4 bases to trimming and J lost 4 bases; unmatched junction nucleotides: 6. Germline V gene data show CDR1 as SGHRS and CDR2 as YFSETQ. This CDR3 reads CASSLLAGAAETQYF. CDR3 in DNA: TGCGCCAGCAGCCTACTAGCGGGGGCGGCAGAGACCCAGTACTTC.

The V gene is TRBV28, the J gene TRBJ1-4, with 9 bases aligning to TRBD1. CDR3 length: 16 residues. CDR1 is MDHEN and CDR2 is SYDVKM in the germline V gene. J lost 5 bases, V lost 6 bases, and 10 bases had no gene match. CDR3 nucleotide sequence: TGTGCCAGCAGCCTATCGCCCGGGACAGGGAATGAAAAACTGTTTTTT. Its translation: CASSLSPGTGNEKLFF.

The V gene is TRBV30, the J gene TRBJ1-1; 11 bases match TRBD1. The germline V gene encodes CDR1 GTSNPN and CDR2 SVGIG (reference sequence). This CDR3 has 17 amino acids. The J segment lost 0 bases and the V segment lost 4 bases, leaving 10 bases of the junction unmatched. The CDR3 region has the DNA TGTGCCTGGATGGGACAGGGGGGTTTCTTCATGAACACTGAAGCTTTCTTT. It codes for CAWMGQGGFFMNTEAFF.

The chain has TRBV25-1 and TRBJ1-2; tentative D call: TRBD1 (6 bases). The CDR3 runs to 15 residues. V lost 3 bases and J 3 bases, leaving 14 bases between the germline ends. Per germline, CDR1 MGHDK and CDR2 SYGVNS. CDR3 amino acids: CASSDTAGEDYGYTF. The CDR3 region has the DNA TGTGCCAGCAGTGACACAGCAGGGGAGGACTATGGCTACACCTTC.

This clone appeared a few times. The rearrangement joins TRBV29-1 to TRBJ2-5, with TRBD1 matching over 12 bases. Unmatched junction bases numbered 5, after V lost 4 bases and J lost 2 bases. The CDR3 length is 15 residues. Germline lookup yields CDR1 SQVTM and CDR2 ANQGSEA. The CDR3 is CSVAWGQGAQETQYF. CDR3 sequence (DNA): TGCAGCGTTGCCTGGGGACAGGGGGCACAAGAGACCCAGTACTTC.

V usage is TRBV30 and J usage is TRBJ2-7; 12 bases are a match to TRBD1. V lost 1 base, J lost 2 bases, and 3 bases stayed unmatched. The CDR3 contains 15 residues. Germline CDR1 GTSNPN, CDR2 SVGIG (reference sequence). CDR3 DNA: TGTGCCTGGAGTGGGGGGGACAGGGGGCCCTACGAGCAGTACTTC. Amino acid sequence: CAWSGGDRGPYEQYF.

The rearrangement joins TRBV20-1 to TRBJ2-7; D is possibly TRBD2 (5 bases). Trimming removed 7 bases at V and 5 bases at J, with 12 bases between. The germline CDR1 and CDR2 sequences are DFQATT and SNEGSKA (reference sequence). CDR3 size: 11 residues. CDR3 nucleotides: TGCAGTGTTGGTGGAGGAAACGAGCAGTACTTC. Translation: CSVGGGNEQYF.